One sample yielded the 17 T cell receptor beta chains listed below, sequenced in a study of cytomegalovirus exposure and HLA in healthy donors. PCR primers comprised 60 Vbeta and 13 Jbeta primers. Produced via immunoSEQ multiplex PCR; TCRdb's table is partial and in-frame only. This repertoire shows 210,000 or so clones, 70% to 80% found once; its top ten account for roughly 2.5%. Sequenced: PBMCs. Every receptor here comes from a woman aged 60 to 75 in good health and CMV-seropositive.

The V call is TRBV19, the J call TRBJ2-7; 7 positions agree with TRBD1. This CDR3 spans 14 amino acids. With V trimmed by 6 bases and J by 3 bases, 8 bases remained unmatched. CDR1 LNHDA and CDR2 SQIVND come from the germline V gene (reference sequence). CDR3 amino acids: CASRDKGANYEQYF. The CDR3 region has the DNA TGTGCCAGTAGGGACAAGGGGGCGAACTACGAGCAGTACTTC.

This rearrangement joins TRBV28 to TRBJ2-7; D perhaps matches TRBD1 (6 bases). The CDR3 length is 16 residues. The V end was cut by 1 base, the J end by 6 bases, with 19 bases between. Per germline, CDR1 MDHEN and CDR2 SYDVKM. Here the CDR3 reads CASSLSLVRGGLEQYF. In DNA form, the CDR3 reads TGTGCCAGCAGTTTATCACTAGTCAGGGGCGGTCTCGAGCAGTACTTC.

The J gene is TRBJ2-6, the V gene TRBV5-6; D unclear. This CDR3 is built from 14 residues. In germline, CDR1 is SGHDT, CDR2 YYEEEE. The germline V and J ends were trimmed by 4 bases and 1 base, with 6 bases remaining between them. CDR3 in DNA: TGTGCCAGCAGCCTGTTATCTGGGGCCAACGTCCTGACTTTC. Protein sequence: CASSLLSGANVLTF.

The CDR3 DNA sequence: TGTGCCAGCAGCTTACTGCAGTTCCACGAGCAGTACTTC. This sequence encodes CASSLLQFHEQYF. The chain couples TRBV7-2 to TRBJ2-7, with D unresolved. Deletions cut 2 bases from V and 5 bases from J, with 10 bases between. Germline V gives CDR1 SGHTA, CDR2 FQGNSA. This CDR3 has 13 residues.

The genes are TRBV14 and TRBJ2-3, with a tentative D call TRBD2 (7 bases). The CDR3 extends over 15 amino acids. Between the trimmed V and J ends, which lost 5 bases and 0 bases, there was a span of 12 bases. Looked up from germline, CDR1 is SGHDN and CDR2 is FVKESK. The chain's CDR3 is CASSTRGGSTDTQYF. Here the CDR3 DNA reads TGTGCCAGCAGCACGAGGGGGGGAAGCACAGATACGCAGTATTTT.

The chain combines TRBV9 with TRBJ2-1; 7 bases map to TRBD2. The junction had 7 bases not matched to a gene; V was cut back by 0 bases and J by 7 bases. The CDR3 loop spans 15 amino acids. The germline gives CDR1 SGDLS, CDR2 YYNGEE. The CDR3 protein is CASSVDSGGWNEQFF. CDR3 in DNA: TGTGCCAGCAGCGTAGACTCCGGGGGGTGGAATGAGCAGTTCTTC.

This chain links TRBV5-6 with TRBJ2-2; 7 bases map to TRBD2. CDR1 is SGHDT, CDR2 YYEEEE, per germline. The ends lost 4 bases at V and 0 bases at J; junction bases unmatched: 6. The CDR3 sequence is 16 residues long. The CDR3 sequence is CASSAVSGSNTGELFF. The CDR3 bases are TGTGCCAGCAGCGCCGTTAGCGGGTCGAACACCGGGGAGCTGTTTTTT.

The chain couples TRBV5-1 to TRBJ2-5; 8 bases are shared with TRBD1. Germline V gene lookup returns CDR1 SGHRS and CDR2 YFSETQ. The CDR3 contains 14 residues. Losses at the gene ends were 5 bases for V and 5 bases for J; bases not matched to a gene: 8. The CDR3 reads CASRQGQGRETQYF. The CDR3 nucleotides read TGCGCCAGCAGGCAAGGACAGGGTAGGGAGACCCAGTACTTC.

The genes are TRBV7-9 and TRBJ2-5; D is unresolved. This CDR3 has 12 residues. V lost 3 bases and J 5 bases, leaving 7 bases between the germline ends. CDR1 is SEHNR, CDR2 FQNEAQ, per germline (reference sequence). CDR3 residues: CASSFSVETQYF. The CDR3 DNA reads TGTGCCAGCAGCTTCAGTGTGGAGACCCAGTACTTC.

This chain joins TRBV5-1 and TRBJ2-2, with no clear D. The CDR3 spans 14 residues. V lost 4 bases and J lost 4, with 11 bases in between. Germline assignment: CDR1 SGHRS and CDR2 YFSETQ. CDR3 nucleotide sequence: TGCGCCAGCAGCCTACTTGATGGCACCGGGGAGCTGTTTTTT. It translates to CASSLLDGTGELFF.

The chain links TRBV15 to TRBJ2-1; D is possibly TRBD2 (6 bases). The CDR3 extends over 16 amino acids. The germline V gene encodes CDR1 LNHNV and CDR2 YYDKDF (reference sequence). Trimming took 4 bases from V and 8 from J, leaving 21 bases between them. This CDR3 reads CATSTNRRDSGDEQFF. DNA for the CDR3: TGTGCCACCAGCACCAACCGCCGGGACTCAGGCGATGAGCAGTTCTTC.

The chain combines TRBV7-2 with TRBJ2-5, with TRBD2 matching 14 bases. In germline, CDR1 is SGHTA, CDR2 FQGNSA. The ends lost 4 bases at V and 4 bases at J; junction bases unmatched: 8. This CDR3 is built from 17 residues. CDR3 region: CASSSRLAGGLGETQYF. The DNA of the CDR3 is TGTGCCAGCAGCTCCCGACTAGCGGGGGGGTTGGGAGAGACCCAGTACTTC.

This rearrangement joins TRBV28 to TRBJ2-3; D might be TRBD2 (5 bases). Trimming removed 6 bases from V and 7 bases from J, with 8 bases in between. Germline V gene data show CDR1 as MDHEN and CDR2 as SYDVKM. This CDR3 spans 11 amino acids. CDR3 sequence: CASRRRYTQYF. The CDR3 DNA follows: TGTGCCAGCAGGAGGAGGTATACGCAGTATTTT.

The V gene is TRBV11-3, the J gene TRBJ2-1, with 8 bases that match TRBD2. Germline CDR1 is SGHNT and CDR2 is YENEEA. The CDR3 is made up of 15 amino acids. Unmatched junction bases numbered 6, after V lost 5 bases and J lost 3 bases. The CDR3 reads CASSPSGSNYNEQFF. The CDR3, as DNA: TGTGCCAGCAGCCCCAGCGGGAGCAACTACAATGAGCAGTTCTTC. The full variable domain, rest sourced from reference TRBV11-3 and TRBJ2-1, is EAGVVQSPRYKIIEKKQPVAFWCNPISGHNTLYWYLQNLGQGPELLIRYENEEAVDDSQLPKDRFSAERLKGVDSTLKIQPAELGDSAVYLCASSPSGSNYNEQFFGPGTRLTVL.

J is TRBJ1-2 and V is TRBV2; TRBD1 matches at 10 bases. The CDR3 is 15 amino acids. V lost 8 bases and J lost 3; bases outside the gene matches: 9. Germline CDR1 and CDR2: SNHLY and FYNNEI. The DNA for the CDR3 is TGTGCCAGCGGGGTGGACAGGGGGTTAGACTATGGCTACACCTTC. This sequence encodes CASGVDRGLDYGYTF.

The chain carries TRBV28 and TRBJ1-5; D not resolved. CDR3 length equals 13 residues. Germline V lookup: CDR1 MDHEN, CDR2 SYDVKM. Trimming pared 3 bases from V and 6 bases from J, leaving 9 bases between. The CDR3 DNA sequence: TGTGCCAGCAGTTTTGAGGGTGCTCAGCCCCAGCATTTT. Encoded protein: CASSFEGAQPQHF.

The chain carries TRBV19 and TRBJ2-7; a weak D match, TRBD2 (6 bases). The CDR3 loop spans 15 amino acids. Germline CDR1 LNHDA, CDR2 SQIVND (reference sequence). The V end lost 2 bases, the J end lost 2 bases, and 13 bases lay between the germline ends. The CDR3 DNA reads TGTGCCAGTAGTATATCTTATGGACTAACCTACGAGCAGTACTTC. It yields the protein CASSISYGLTYEQYF.